One and the same sample provided the 12 T cell receptor beta chains below, sequenced in a study of T cell responses to AZD1222 COVID-19 vaccine. TCRdb keeps only in-frame clones here, not all; method: immunoSEQ multiplex PCR. The sample records about 120,000 clones, 75% to 90% being singletons. The material sequenced was peripheral blood, taken 28 days after the second AZD1222 dose. The receptor source for this set is an adult who received the AZD1222 COVID-19 vaccine.

The rearrangement joins TRBV15 to TRBJ2-5; weak D call: TRBD1 (5 bases). Germline values: CDR1 LNHNV, CDR2 YYDKDF (reference sequence). This CDR3 contains 17 residues. Trimming cost V 0 bases and J 5 bases, with 19 bases left between them. The chain's CDR3 is CATSRDIGASGRETQYF. The CDR3 DNA reads as TGTGCCACCAGCAGAGACATAGGGGCTAGTGGTCGGGAGACCCAGTACTTC.

This clone was seen only once. The chain employs TRBV5-4 and TRBJ1-4, with 7 bases that match TRBD1. CDR3 length: 14 residues. CDR1 is SGHNT, CDR2 YYREEE, per germline (reference sequence). Trimming cost V 4 bases and J 7 bases; bases outside gene matches: 7. This CDR3 is CASSPGTALEKLFF. In nucleotides, the CDR3 is TGTGCCAGCAGCCCCGGGACAGCCCTTGAAAAACTGTTTTTT.

The gene calls are TRBV10-3 and TRBJ2-7; TRBD1 matches 9 bases. There are 15 residues in the CDR3. Germline V gives CDR1 ENHRY, CDR2 SYGVKD. Trimming cost V 6 bases and J 3 bases; bases outside gene matches: 9. CDR3 residues: CAISGGQGQLYEQYF. Written as DNA, the CDR3 is TGTGCCATCAGCGGAGGACAGGGGCAGCTCTACGAGCAGTACTTC.

The chain joins TRBV18 to TRBJ2-3; 9 nucleotides align to TRBD2. Unmatched junction bases numbered 8, after V lost 2 bases and J lost 5 bases. CDR3 length: 16 residues. Germline V CDR1 and CDR2: KGHSH, LQKENI. In nucleotides, the CDR3 is TGTGCCAGCTCACCATTCGCGGGGGGGCCGAGAGATACGCAGTATTTT. Residues: CASSPFAGGPRDTQYF.

This clone was recorded only once. V and J are TRBV9 and TRBJ1-2; 7 bases match TRBD1. V lost 0 bases and J lost 5; bases outside the gene matches: 4. The CDR3 is 14 amino acids. Germline CDR1 reads SGDLS; CDR2 reads YYNGEE. The CDR3 is CASSVGGQRYGYTF. The CDR3 region has the DNA TGTGCCAGCAGCGTAGGGGGACAGAGGTATGGCTACACCTTC.

The rearrangement uses TRBV7-2 and TRBJ1-2; D perhaps matches TRBD1 (6 bases). The germline CDR1 and CDR2 sequences are SGHTA and FQGNSA. V was cut by 4 bases and J by 7 bases, with 16 bases left in between. This CDR3 has 14 residues. Here the CDR3 DNA reads TGTGCCAGCAGCTCGGTGGGGGGGGCTAGTGGCTACACCTTC. Amino acids: CASSSVGGASGYTF. Full variable domain (rest looked up from reference TRBV7-2 and TRBJ1-2): GAGVSQSPSNKVTEKGKDVELRCDPISGHTALYWYRQSLGQGLEFLIYFQGNSAPDKSGLPSDRFSAERTGGSVSTLTIQRTQQEDSAVYLCASSSVGGASGYTFGSGTRLTVV.

The CDR3 here is CASSRQGGGNSPLHF. The CDR3 nucleotides are TGTGCCAGCAGCCGTCAGGGGGGCGGAAATTCACCCCTCCACTTT. The V gene is TRBV27, the J gene TRBJ1-6, with 7 bases that match TRBD1. Germline CDR1 MNHEY, CDR2 SMNVEV (reference sequence). The CDR3 runs to 15 residues. V dropped 6 bases and J dropped 7; count of bases not matched to a gene: 9.

This chain connects TRBV10-2 to TRBJ1-4, with a weak D call TRBD1 (6 bases). Trimming removed 4 bases at V and 6 bases at J, with 15 bases between. Per the germline V gene, CDR1 is WSHSY and CDR2 is SAAADI. The CDR3 is 15 amino acids. This CDR3 is CASSGQQGRDEKLFF. In DNA, the CDR3 is TGCGCCAGCAGTGGTCAACAGGGAAGGGATGAAAAACTGTTTTTT.

V gene TRBV28 combines with J gene TRBJ1-2, with 8 nucleotides matching TRBD1. Germline-derived CDR1 and CDR2 are MDHEN and SYDVKM. Trimming removed 5 bases from V and 3 bases from J; junction bases left unmatched: 8. The CDR3 spans 15 residues. CDR3 protein: CASSPRDRPYYGYTF. DNA for the CDR3: TGTGCCAGCAGTCCGAGGGACAGGCCCTACTATGGCTACACCTTC.

The chain carries TRBV28 and TRBJ1-5; TRBD1 might be the D (5 bases). CDR1 and CDR2 (germline): MDHEN, SYDVKM. Trimming left V 8 bases short and J 2 bases short, with 16 bases between. The CDR3 totals 15 residues. CDR3 protein: CASDTRVLGNQPQHF. CDR3 DNA sequence: TGTGCCAGCGACACCAGGGTTTTGGGCAATCAGCCCCAGCATTTT.

The V and J genes are TRBV18 and TRBJ2-5; tentatively, D is TRBD1 or TRBD2 (5 bases each). V was trimmed by 4 bases and J by 5 bases, leaving 11 bases between them. The germline gives CDR1 KGHSH, CDR2 LQKENI. The CDR3 consists of 13 residues. The CDR3 region has the DNA TGTGCCAGCTCACGAGGGGCGTGGGAGACCCAGTACTTC. It encodes CASSRGAWETQYF.

The CDR3: CASSKGLAGGKQETQYF. The CDR3, as DNA: TGTGCCAGCAGCAAGGGACTAGCGGGGGGCAAACAAGAGACCCAGTACTTC. The gene calls are TRBV7-2 and TRBJ2-5; TRBD2 matches at 15 bases. This CDR3 comprises 17 residues. CDR1 and CDR2 (germline): SGHTA, FQGNSA. Trimming at V came to 5 bases and at J to 2 bases, leaving 6 bases not matched to a gene.